Included here is one T cell receptor (beta chain) sequence, with context. The data were taken from a study of blood T cell repertoires in COVID-19. Across the whole study: The United States, Italy and Spain supplied acute and convalescent COVID-19 samples.

Per the authors' pipeline: Estimation of nucleated cell counts was performed using reference gene primer amplification. Method: immunoSEQ multiplex PCR; TCRdb's copy keeps in-frame clones and lacks some. V and J calls and clone size come straight from that table; D and trimming were deduced from the DNA. This sample has 350,000 to 450,000 clones, with more than 80% found just once. With 6 bases clipped from V and 6 bases from J, the junction kept 2 bases outside the gene matches. The CDR3 has 13 amino acids. Germline V gives CDR1 KGHDR, CDR2 SFDVKD. Participants were placed into cohorts based on the clinical history they reported.

The sequencing sample was made of PBMCs or T cells enriched from blood (not recorded which). The clonotype originates from a man aged 30-40 years who had recovered from COVID-19. The rearrangement links TRBV24-1 to TRBJ2-2; 8 bases align to TRBD2. The CDR3 is CATSSSGAGELFF. The CDR3 DNA is TGTGCCACCAGTAGTAGCGGGGCCGGGGAGCTGTTTTTT.